This TCR beta chain was obtained from a study of CD8+CD57+ T cells in acquired aplastic anemia. Study information: Sorted CD4+ and CD8+ cell DNA averaged approximately 3 ug. Findings and caveats of the study: CD8+ Simpson's diversity did not differ significantly between patients and controls.

Profiling of TCR beta VDJ combinations and CDR3 sequences used genomic DNA as template. TCRdb recomputed calls from the reads with MiXCR, one row per CDR3 protein. The table shows roughly 130,000 distinct CDR3 sequences, with more than 40% occurring only once. This clonotype appeared many times. Its target is not known. The CDR3 has 14 amino acids. V shed 4 bases and J shed 3 bases, with 13 bases lying between them. Looked up from germline, CDR1 is SGHAT and CDR2 is FQNNGV. This clonotype was obtained from a human donor in good health, serving as a control. The V gene is TRBV11-2, the J gene TRBJ2-7; no firm D call. The specimen was sorted CD4+, CD8+, or CD8+CD57+ T cells (not recorded which) from PBMCs. CDR3 DNA: TGTGCCAGCAGCTCGAGTAGAATTAACTACGAGCAGTACTTC. The encoded protein is CASSSSRINYEQYF.